This is a list of T cell receptor beta chains from one sample in a study of sequential checkpoint blockade in melanoma. The protocol was immunoSEQ multiplex PCR, while the TCRdb copy is restricted to in-frame clones and leaves out a portion. The sample consists of tens of thousands of clones, about two thirds of them appearing once. The sample consisted of CD8+ T cells sorted from blood (inferred from file names), taken from a patient given nivolumab and ipilimumab in sequence. Receptors were obtained from a human donor with melanoma. CDR3s leave out the opening cysteine and the closing phenylalanine or tryptophan. Each record gives: V gene, CDR3 protein.

V gene: TRBV13; CDR3 protein: ASSLWAQETQY
V gene: TRBV12-2; CDR3 protein: ASLGQGGFSSEAF
V gene: TRBV19; CDR3 protein: ASSQRGDARETQY
V gene: TRBV27; CDR3 protein: ASTSTTGAPGYT
V gene: TRBV6-5; CDR3 protein: ASSYVGTGSEQY
V gene: TRBV27; CDR3 protein: ASSPTPGHPIDTQY
V gene: TRBV7-8; CDR3 protein: ASSGNLKAEQY
V gene: TRBV9; CDR3 protein: ASSPGGVEAF
V gene: TRBV5-1; CDR3 protein: ASSWTGQETQY
V gene: TRBV7-3; CDR3 protein: ASSLAGTGRYAGELF
V gene: TRBV5-8; CDR3 protein: ASSLGPGQGGYEQY
V gene: TRBV4-1; CDR3 protein: ASSQDGGADNEQF
V gene: TRBV2; CDR3 protein: ANLGTGGNYGYT
V gene: TRBV7-9; CDR3 protein: ASSPRTGGAANEKLF
V gene: TRBV9; CDR3 protein: ASSGRVDGYT
V gene: TRBV6-4; CDR3 protein: AISASPGNSPLH
V gene: TRBV19; CDR3 protein: ASSIGQGFKLF
V gene: TRBV5-8; CDR3 protein: ASSLAGGYGYT
V gene: TRBV5-6; CDR3 protein: ASSFPAPSETDTQY
V gene: TRBV4-3; CDR3 protein: ASSQAYLTYEQY
V gene: TRBV4-1; CDR3 protein: ASMRAGGQDEQF
V gene: TRBV5-1; CDR3 protein: ASSPDRNYGYT
V gene: TRBV5-4; CDR3 protein: ASSQRRLAF
V gene: TRBV7-9; CDR3 protein: ASSPGGVSYNEQF
V gene: TRBV10-3; CDR3 protein: AISEAPQGVLR
V gene: TRBV5-4; CDR3 protein: ASSQDNGPGYGYT
V gene: TRBV9; CDR3 protein: ASSSSRDRGNSPLH
V gene: TRBV7-6; CDR3 protein: ASSLSGGNSPLH
V gene: TRBV5-5; CDR3 protein: ASSDLGGREKLF
V gene: TRBV12-2; CDR3 protein: ASRPGLVSYEQY
V gene: TRBV5-8; CDR3 protein: ASSPIDRGTLPNYGYT
V gene: TRBV7-8; CDR3 protein: ASSPGRGNSPLH
V gene: TRBV5-4; CDR3 protein: ASSVWAGGEQY
V gene: TRBV7-2; CDR3 protein: ASAYGTSNSPLH
V gene: TRBV5-1; CDR3 protein: ASSPQPEGSSTEAF
V gene: TRBV12-5; CDR3 protein: ASGLLRRR
V gene: TRBV25-1; CDR3 protein: ASSADTGYGYT
V gene: TRBV9; CDR3 protein: ASSVSTGIGEQY
V gene: TRBV5-1; CDR3 protein: ASSGTEGNTEAF
V gene: TRBV9; CDR3 protein: ASSVRGRDEQF
V gene: TRBV7-3; CDR3 protein: ASSSNTGELF
V gene: TRBV9; CDR3 protein: ASSAPDRGNSPLH
V gene: TRBV21-1; CDR3 protein: ASSKARTGSVTSYGYT
V gene: TRBV11-2; CDR3 protein: ASSGLESYNEQF
V gene: TRBV6-5; CDR3 protein: ASSTQTGAPNEQY
V gene: TRBV9; CDR3 protein: ASSKEGIGAEAF
V gene: TRBV7-3; CDR3 protein: ASSRGQGNTEAF
V gene: TRBV9; CDR3 protein: ASSGTRGDEQY
V gene: TRBV15; CDR3 protein: ATSTIAGESADTQY
V gene: TRBV9; CDR3 protein: ASSVGSSVGELF
V gene: TRBV2; CDR3 protein: ASSESTSGLYEQY
V gene: TRBV6-5; CDR3 protein: ATRGDRGRNYGYT
V gene: TRBV7-9; CDR3 protein: ASSVTGTGAWGNTIY
V gene: TRBV28; CDR3 protein: ASSFPPRTISNQPQH
V gene: TRBV9; CDR3 protein: ASSIWDSGGQNGELF